The sequence of this T cell receptor beta chain was determined in a study of cytomegalovirus exposure and HLA in healthy donors. Notes on the study in general: A list of 150 to 200 TCR beta chains associated with cytomegalovirus was given. For TCR beta chains, V- and J-gene trimming was later linked to a missense DCLRE1C variant.

The sample holds one count of this clone. The antigen remains unidentified. The junction had 3 bases not matched to a gene; V was cut back by 8 bases and J by 9 bases. The CDR3 length is 11 residues. Germline CDR1 and CDR2: MNHEY and SVGAGI. PCR involved 60 Vbeta and 13 Jbeta primers. The assay was immunoSEQ multiplex PCR, and TCRdb's table has in-frame clones only and misses some. The sample yields fewer than 150,000 clones, around 73% seen once. While unrecorded immune exposures were likely, the donors were nominally healthy when sampled. This clonotype was obtained from a human donor in good health. Specimen: PBMCs. The chain couples TRBV6-5 to TRBJ2-4, with TRBD2 identical over 8 bases. DNA of the CDR3: TGTGCCAGCCGGGAGGGGGGCATTCAGTACTTC. This encodes CASREGGIQYF.